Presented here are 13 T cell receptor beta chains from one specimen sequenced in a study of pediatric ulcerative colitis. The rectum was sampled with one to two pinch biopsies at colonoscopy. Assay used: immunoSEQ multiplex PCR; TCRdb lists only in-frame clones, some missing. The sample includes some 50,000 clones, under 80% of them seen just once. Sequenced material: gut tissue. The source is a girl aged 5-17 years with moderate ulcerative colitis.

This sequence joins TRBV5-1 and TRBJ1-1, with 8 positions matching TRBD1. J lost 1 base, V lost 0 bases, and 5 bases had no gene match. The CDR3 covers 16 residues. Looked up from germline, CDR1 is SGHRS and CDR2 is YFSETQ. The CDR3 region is CASSLVLQGGNTEAFF. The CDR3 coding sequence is TGCGCCAGCAGCTTGGTCTTACAGGGGGGGAACACTGAAGCTTTCTTT.

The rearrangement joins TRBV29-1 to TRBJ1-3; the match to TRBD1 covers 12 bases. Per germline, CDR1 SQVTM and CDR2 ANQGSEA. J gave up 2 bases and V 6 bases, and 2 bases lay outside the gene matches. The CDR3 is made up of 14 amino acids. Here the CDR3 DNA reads TGCAGCGTGGGGACAGGGGGCGCTGGAAACACCATATATTTT. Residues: CSVGTGGAGNTIYF.

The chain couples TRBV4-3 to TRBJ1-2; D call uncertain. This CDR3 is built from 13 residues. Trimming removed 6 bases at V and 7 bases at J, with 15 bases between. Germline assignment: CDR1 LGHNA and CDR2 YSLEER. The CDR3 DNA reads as TGCGCCAGCAGACCTAAGGGTTCCGGTGGCTACACCTTC. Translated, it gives CASRPKGSGGYTF.

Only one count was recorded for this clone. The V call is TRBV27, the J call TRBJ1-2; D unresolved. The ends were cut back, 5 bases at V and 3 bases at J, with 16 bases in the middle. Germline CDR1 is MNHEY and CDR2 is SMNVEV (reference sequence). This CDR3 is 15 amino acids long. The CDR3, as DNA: TGTGCCAGCAGTCCCCTAACCGGACGTCACTATGGCTACACCTTC. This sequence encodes CASSPLTGRHYGYTF.

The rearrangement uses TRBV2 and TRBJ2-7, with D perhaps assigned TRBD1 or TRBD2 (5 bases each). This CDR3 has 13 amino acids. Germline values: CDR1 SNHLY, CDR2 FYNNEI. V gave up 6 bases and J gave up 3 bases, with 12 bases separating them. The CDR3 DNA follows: TGTGCCAGCAGAAGAGGGGTCCTCTACGAGCAGTACTTC. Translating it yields CASRRGVLYEQYF.

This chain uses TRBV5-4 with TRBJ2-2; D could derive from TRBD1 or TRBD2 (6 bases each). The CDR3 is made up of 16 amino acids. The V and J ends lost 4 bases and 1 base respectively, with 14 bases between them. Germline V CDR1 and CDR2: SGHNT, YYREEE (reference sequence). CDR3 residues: CASSDPGGGNTGELFF. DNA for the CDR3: TGTGCCAGCAGCGACCCAGGAGGGGGGAACACCGGGGAGCTGTTTTTT.

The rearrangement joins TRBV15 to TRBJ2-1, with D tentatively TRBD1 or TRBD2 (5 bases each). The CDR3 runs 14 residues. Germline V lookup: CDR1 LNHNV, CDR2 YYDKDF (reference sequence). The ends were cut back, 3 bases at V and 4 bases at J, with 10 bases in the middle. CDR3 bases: TGTGCCACCAGCAGGACTAAGGGGTACAATGAGCAGTTCTTC. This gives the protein CATSRTKGYNEQFF.

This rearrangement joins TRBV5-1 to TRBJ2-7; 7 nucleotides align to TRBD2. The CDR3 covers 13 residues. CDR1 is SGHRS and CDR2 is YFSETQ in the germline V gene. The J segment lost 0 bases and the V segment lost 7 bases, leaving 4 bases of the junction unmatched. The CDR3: CASGRDYSYEQYF. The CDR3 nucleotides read TGCGCCAGCGGCCGGGACTACTCCTACGAGCAGTACTTC.

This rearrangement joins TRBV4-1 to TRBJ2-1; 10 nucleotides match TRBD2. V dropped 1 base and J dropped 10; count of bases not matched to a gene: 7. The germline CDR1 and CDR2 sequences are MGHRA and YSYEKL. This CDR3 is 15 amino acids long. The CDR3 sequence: CASSQVAAGGGEQFF. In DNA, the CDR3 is TGCGCCAGCAGCCAAGTAGCAGCGGGAGGGGGAGAGCAGTTCTTC.

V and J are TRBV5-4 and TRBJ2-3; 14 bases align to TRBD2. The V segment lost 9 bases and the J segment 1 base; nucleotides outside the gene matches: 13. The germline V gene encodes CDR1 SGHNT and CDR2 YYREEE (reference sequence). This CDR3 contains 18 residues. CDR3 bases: TGTGCCACCGAACCGGGACTAGCGGGAGCGGGTGGCACAGATACGCAGTATTTT. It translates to CATEPGLAGAGGTDTQYF.

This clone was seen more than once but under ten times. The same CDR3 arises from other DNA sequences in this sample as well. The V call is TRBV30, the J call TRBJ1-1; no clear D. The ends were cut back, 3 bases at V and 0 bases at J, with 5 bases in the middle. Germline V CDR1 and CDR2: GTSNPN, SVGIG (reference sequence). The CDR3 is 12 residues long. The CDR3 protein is CAWSLMNTEAFF. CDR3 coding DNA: TGTGCCTGGAGCCTAATGAACACTGAAGCTTTCTTT.

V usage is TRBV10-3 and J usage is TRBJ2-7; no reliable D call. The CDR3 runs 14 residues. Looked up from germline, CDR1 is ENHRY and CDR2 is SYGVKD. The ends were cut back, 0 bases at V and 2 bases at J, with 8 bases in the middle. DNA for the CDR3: TGTGCCATCAGTGAGTCGATTGGACCCTACGAGCAGTACTTC. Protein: CAISESIGPYEQYF.

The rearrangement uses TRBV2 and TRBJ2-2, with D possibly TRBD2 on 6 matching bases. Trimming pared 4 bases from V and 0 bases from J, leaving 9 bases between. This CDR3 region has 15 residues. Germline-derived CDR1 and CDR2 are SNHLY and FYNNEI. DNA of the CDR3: TGTGCCAGCAGTGCGGAGCGGGCGAACACCGGGGAGCTGTTTTTT. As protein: CASSAERANTGELFF.